This TCR beta chain was captured by sequencing in a study of shared clonotypes between healthy human individuals. The data were produced by immunoSEQ multiplex PCR, yet TCRdb's version contains in-frame clones alone and is incomplete. The sample records more than 150,000 clones, 85% to 95% being singletons. Of note for this clone: As yet, its antigen is unknown.

Findings and caveats of the study: The researchers took only blood, and tissue repertoires probably look different. Since donors were few, the genetic and exposure-history diversity represented was limited. The study found lower generation probabilities in non-shared clonotypes than in those shared by all four donors.

CDR1 is MGHRA and CDR2 is YSYEKL in the germline V gene. The CDR3 has 17 amino acids. Trimming at V came to 4 bases and at J to 5 bases, leaving 17 bases not matched to a gene. This receptor was taken from a woman aged 30 to 39 in good health. This sequence joins TRBV4-1 and TRBJ2-7; TRBD2 matches at 7 bases. Material for sequencing was naive CD4+ T cells sorted from blood. Subset of the sample: CD45RA+ positively selected. CDR3 sequence (DNA): TGCGCCAGCAGCCTCAATGGCGGGGGTTTCAAGGCGGACGAGCAGTACTTC. Protein product: CASSLNGGGFKADEQYF.